This TCR beta chain was recorded in a study of blood T cells in healthy people across ages. Findings and caveats of the study: It was found that TCR beta diversity correlated strongly with the percentage of naive T cells.

Combining a sample-barcoded 5' primer with a J-beta primer mix, a second PCR ran for 7 to 11 cycles. Sequencing yielded, for each sample, at least 3 million paired-end reads carrying CDR3. MiXCR was run by TCRdb on the 5' RACE reads, yielding one entry per CDR3 protein. The profile shows some 1,500,000 distinct CDR3 sequences, roughly 43% of them singletons. A word on this clonotype: Its antigen is not known.

Sequenced: blood. This sequence originates from a woman between 18 and 30 years old in good health.

In DNA, the CDR3 is TGTGCCAGCAGTTTTATTGCTTGTGAGCAGTACTTC. The encoded protein is CASSFIACEQYF. V is TRBV12-3 or TRBV12-4 and J is TRBJ2-7; D uncertain. This CDR3 is built from 12 residues. V lost 3 bases to trimming and J lost 7 bases, with 10 bases between them.